Listed below are T cell receptor beta chains from one sample, sequenced in a study of T-cell reconstitution after alpha-beta-depleted transplantation in children. TCRdb ran MiXCR on the PCR reads and lists one entry per CDR3 protein. The table has 600,000 to 700,000 distinct CDR3 sequences, 15% to 20% seen once; the top ten hold 0.9% to 1.2%. The sequencing here drew on PBMCs from the stem cell graft donor, taken from the stem cell graft. These receptors were collected from a human donor who donated a stem cell graft to a child with acute myeloid leukemia. The CDR3 runs from the conserved cysteine through the conserved F or W. A D gene is named only where the DNA matches it firmly. The size of a clone is reported for some rows only, either as once, few or many, or as a class for expanded clones.

TRBD2	TRBV12-3/TRBV12-4	TRBJ2-1	many	CASSPRRSGGDGLFF	TGTGCCAGCAGTCCTCGTCGTAGCGGGGGTGACGGGCTGTTCTTC
.	TRBV20-1	TRBJ1-6	many	CSASPGLGSPLHF	TGCAGTGCCTCGCCAGGTTTAGGGTCACCCCTCCACTTT
.	TRBV6-5	TRBJ2-1	few	CASSSDGEPNNEQFF	TGTGCCAGCAGTTCTGACGGGGAACCGAACAATGAGCAGTTCTTC
.	TRBV4-3	TRBJ2-7	few	CASSQGQPYEQYF	TGCGCCAGCAGCCAAGGACAGCCCTACGAGCAGTACTTC
TRBD1	TRBV4-1	TRBJ1-5	.	CASSPGTAISNQPQHF	TGCGCCAGCAGCCCGGGGACAGCTATTAGCAATCAGCCCCAGCATTTT
.	TRBV12-3/TRBV12-4	TRBJ1-2	.	CASSLVPVPAGGYTF	TGTGCCAGCAGTTTAGTTCCAGTCCCCGCCGGCGGCTACACCTTC
.	TRBV29-1	TRBJ1-3	many	CSVEASVGNTIYF	TGCAGCGTTGAGGCCAGTGTGGGAAACACCATATATTTT
.	TRBV4-1	TRBJ2-1	.	CASSQGGRNSYNEQFF	TGCGCCAGCAGCCAAGGGGGGCGGAACTCCTACAATGAGCAGTTCTTC
TRBD2	TRBV6-1	TRBJ2-3	.	CASSDRDYAEFTDTQYF	TGTGCCAGCAGTGATCGGGACTACGCCGAATTCACAGATACGCAGTATTTT
.	TRBV20-1	TRBJ2-1	few	CSARDPGRSDEQFF	TGCAGTGCTAGAGACCCCGGCAGGAGCGATGAGCAGTTCTTC
TRBD2	TRBV7-2	TRBJ2-1	many	CASRSSGGAGNEQFF	TGTGCCAGCAGATCTAGCGGGGGGGCTGGCAATGAGCAGTTCTTC
TRBD1	TRBV29-1	TRBJ1-2	many	CSVRTGGAEGYTF	TGCAGCGTCAGGACAGGGGGCGCGGAAGGCTACACCTTC
.	TRBV24-1	TRBJ2-2	.	CATSARGRNTGELFF	TGTGCCACCAGTGCTCGGGGGAGGAACACCGGGGAGCTGTTTTTT
.	TRBV24-1	TRBJ1-1	few	CATRAGVQAFF	TGTGCCACCAGAGCCGGGGTCCAAGCTTTCTTT
TRBD1	TRBV20-1	TRBJ1-6	few	CSARVEGQGNSPLHF	TGCAGTGCTAGAGTGGAGGGACAGGGTAATTCACCCCTCCACTTT
TRBD2	TRBV7-8	TRBJ2-5	.	CASSPRTRGAETQYF	TGTGCCAGCAGCCCCCGGACTAGAGGTGCGGAGACCCAGTACTTC
.	TRBV5-1	TRBJ1-1	.	CASRAKRENTEAFF	TGCGCCAGCAGGGCAAAAAGAGAGAACACTGAAGCTTTCTTT
.	TRBV11-3	TRBJ2-5	.	CASSHPGQETQYF	TGTGCCAGCAGTCACCCCGGTCAAGAGACCCAGTACTTC
.	TRBV20-1	TRBJ2-1	few	CSARDWKRASYNEQFF	TGCAGTGCTAGAGATTGGAAGCGGGCCTCGTACAATGAGCAGTTCTTC
.	TRBV5-1	TRBJ2-3	.	CASSLARVPDTQYF	TGCGCCAGCAGCTTGGCCAGAGTCCCAGATACGCAGTATTTT
TRBD1	TRBV20-1	TRBJ1-5	many	CSARGGTGNQPQHF	TGCAGTGCTAGAGGGGGGACAGGCAATCAGCCCCAGCATTTT
TRBD2	TRBV5-5	TRBJ2-1	many	CASSSWTSGGYNEQFF	TGTGCCAGCAGCTCTTGGACTAGCGGGGGCTACAATGAGCAGTTCTTC
.	TRBV20-1	TRBJ2-1	many	CSPNEFNEQFF	TGCAGTCCCAACGAGTTCAATGAGCAGTTCTTC
TRBD1	TRBV12-3/TRBV12-4	TRBJ1-6	.	CASSLGGGGRGSPLHF	TGTGCCAGCAGTTTGGGTGGAGGGGGCCGGGGTTCACCCCTCCACTTT
.	TRBV20-1	TRBJ2-7	many	CSARGQGGPYEQYF	TGCAGTGCTAGGGGGCAGGGAGGACCCTACGAGCAGTACTTC
.	TRBV24-1	TRBJ2-5	.	CATSEGYQETQYF	TGTGCCACCAGTGAAGGGTACCAAGAGACCCAGTACTTC
.	TRBV5-1	TRBJ1-1	few	CASSLVHWGSLNTEAFF	TGCGCCAGCAGCTTGGTACATTGGGGCAGCCTGAACACTGAAGCTTTCTTT
TRBD1	TRBV4-3	TRBJ1-4	few	CASSQVGQGSEKLFF	TGCGCCAGCAGCCAAGTGGGACAGGGAAGTGAAAAACTGTTTTTT
.	TRBV20-1	TRBJ2-5	many	CSASRLRQQETQYF	TGCAGTGCTAGCCGATTAAGACAGCAAGAGACCCAGTACTTC
.	TRBV5-5	TRBJ1-6	many	CASSLVVSMGSPLHF	TGTGCCAGCAGCTTGGTGGTCAGCATGGGTTCACCCCTCCACTTT
.	TRBV20-1	TRBJ2-5	.	CSARGPLPPETQYF	TGCAGTGCTAGGGGGCCTCTACCGCCAGAGACCCAGTACTTC
.	TRBV11-2	TRBJ1-6	.	CASSNVRNSPLHF	TGTGCCAGCAGCAATGTTCGAAATTCACCCCTCCACTTT
.	TRBV6-5	TRBJ1-1	many	CASSYRGSRRNTEAFF	TGTGCCAGCAGTTACAGGGGGTCGAGAAGGAACACTGAAGCTTTCTTT
.	TRBV12-3/TRBV12-4	TRBJ1-5	many	CASSLRRINQPQHF	TGTGCCAGCAGTTTAAGGCGGATCAATCAGCCCCAGCATTTT
.	TRBV10-2	TRBJ1-1	many	CASSESRPNTEAFF	TGCGCCAGCAGTGAATCTCGGCCGAACACTGAAGCTTTCTTT
.	TRBV6-4	TRBJ2-2	.	CASSELSNTGELFF	TGTGCCAGCAGTGAACTCTCGAACACCGGGGAGCTGTTTTTT
.	TRBV12-3/TRBV12-4	TRBJ2-7	many	CASSPDSSYEQYF	TGTGCCAGCAGCCCGGACAGTTCCTACGAGCAGTACTTC
.	TRBV7-8	TRBJ1-1	.	CASSFEDKITEAFF	TGTGCCAGCAGCTTCGAGGACAAGATCACTGAAGCTTTCTTT
TRBD2	TRBV12-3/TRBV12-4	TRBJ2-3	.	CASRQPGLASDTQYF	TGTGCCAGCAGACAACCGGGACTAGCGTCCGATACGCAGTATTTT
.	TRBV11-2	TRBJ2-1	.	CASSFTGEPTGAFLSEQFF	TGTGCCAGCAGCTTCACAGGGGAACCCACGGGGGCGTTTTTAAGTGAGCAGTTCTTC
.	TRBV12-3/TRBV12-4	TRBJ2-1	.	CASRDTGGGRQGTFDEQFF	TGTGCCAGCAGGGATACAGGGGGCGGGAGGCAAGGGACATTCGATGAGCAGTTCTTC
TRBD1	TRBV6-5	TRBJ2-7	.	CASSYVTGPSYEQYF	TGTGCCAGCAGTTACGTGACAGGGCCCTCCTACGAGCAGTACTTC
.	TRBV6-1	TRBJ2-1	many	CASTRDGVGDEQFF	TGTGCCAGCACTAGGGATGGGGTCGGGGATGAGCAGTTCTTC
TRBD2	TRBV20-1	TRBJ2-3	few	CSAPRTSGGAGDTQYF	TGCAGTGCGCCGCGGACTAGCGGGGGGGCCGGGGATACGCAGTATTTT
TRBD2	TRBV20-1	TRBJ2-1	many	CSARDIQGGVNEQFF	TGCAGTGCTAGAGATATCCAGGGAGGGGTCAATGAGCAGTTCTTC
.	TRBV7-9	TRBJ2-3	few	CASSLREVDTQYF	TGTGCCAGCAGTCTAAGAGAGGTTGATACGCAGTATTTT
.	TRBV7-3	TRBJ2-5	.	CASSPPPYF	TGTGCCAGCAGCCCGCCCCCTTACTTC
TRBD2	TRBV20-1	TRBJ2-3	many	CSARLPGRVDTQYF	TGCAGTGCTAGATTGCCAGGGAGGGTAGATACGCAGTATTTT
.	TRBV20-1	TRBJ2-5	many	CSARRAQETQYF	TGCAGTGCTCGCAGGGCCCAAGAGACCCAGTACTTC
.	TRBV5-4	TRBJ2-6	many	CASRVFGLSGANVLTF	TGTGCCAGCAGGGTGTTCGGACTCTCTGGGGCCAACGTCCTGACTTTC
.	TRBV15	TRBJ1-5	few	CATSRSRSVRDQPQHF	TGTGCCACCAGCAGGTCCCGGAGTGTGAGGGATCAGCCCCAGCATTTT
.	TRBV5-6	TRBJ2-6	many	CASSDYRAGANVLTF	TGTGCCAGCAGCGATTACAGGGCTGGGGCCAACGTCCTGACTTTC
.	TRBV4-1	TRBJ2-3	.	CASSRLTGTDTQYF	TGCGCCAGCAGCCGGTTAACCGGCACAGATACGCAGTATTTT